Each of the 27 T cell receptor beta chains below was sequenced from the same sample in a study of memory CD4+ T cells and cytomegalovirus serostatus. This table comes from immunoSEQ multiplex PCR, and its TCRdb copy is limited to in-frame clones, with some not included. The top ten hold 4% to 5.5% of the sample, which has tens of thousands of clones, about 78% seen once. The sort gate was single viable CD3+CD4+CD8-CD45RO+ cells for memory CD4+ T cells. Input material: memory CD4+ T cells from blood. The receptors shown here come from an adult in good health and CMV-seropositive.

The chain combines TRBV5-6 with TRBJ1-5; 10 bases map to TRBD1. V dropped 0 bases and J dropped 9; count of bases not matched to a gene: 12. CDR3 length: 17 amino acids. Per the germline V gene, CDR1 is SGHDT and CDR2 is YYEEEE. The CDR3 protein is CASSLGSGTGDIGPQHF. The CDR3 DNA reads as TGTGCCAGCAGCTTGGGTTCCGGGACAGGGGATATAGGGCCCCAGCATTTT.

The rearrangement uses TRBV28 and TRBJ2-7; TRBD1 matches at 8 bases. Per germline, CDR1 MDHEN and CDR2 SYDVKM. J was trimmed by 6 bases and V by 8 bases; bases with no gene match: 12. This CDR3 spans 14 amino acids. The CDR3 DNA follows: TGTGCCAGCGTTTACAGGGGGGCGTATAGCGAGCAGTACTTC. Amino acid sequence: CASVYRGAYSEQYF.

The chain is built from TRBV5-8 and TRBJ2-7, with 13 bases aligning to TRBD2. V was pared by 4 bases and J by 6 bases, with 10 bases of the junction left unmatched. Germline CDR1 reads SGHTS; CDR2 reads YDEGEE. CDR3 length: 16 residues. CDR3 region: CASSPTSGRALREQYF. In DNA, the CDR3 is TGTGCCAGCAGCCCAACTAGCGGGAGGGCCCTCCGCGAGCAGTACTTC.

The table lists this clone with a few counts. The V gene is TRBV5-1, the J gene TRBJ2-1; TRBD1 is a possible D gene (6 bases). The germline gives CDR1 SGHRS, CDR2 YFSETQ. The CDR3 totals 12 residues. V dropped 1 base and J dropped 7 bases, with 6 bases sitting between them. The CDR3 DNA is TGCGCCAGCAGCTTGCAGGGGAATGAGCAGTTCTTC. Amino acid sequence: CASSLQGNEQFF.

Only a few counts were recorded for this clone. The chain joins TRBV7-9 to TRBJ1-1; unclear D gene. From germline, CDR1 is SEHNR and CDR2 FQNEAQ (reference sequence). V was trimmed by 2 bases and J by 3 bases, leaving 7 bases between them. The CDR3 is 13 residues long. CDR3 amino acids: CASSLSWDTEAFF. The DNA for the CDR3 is TGTGCCAGCAGCTTAAGTTGGGACACTGAAGCTTTCTTT.

The chain links TRBV19 to TRBJ2-5, with 8 positions matching TRBD1. V lost 4 bases, J lost 0 bases, and 10 bases stayed unmatched. The CDR3 spans 17 residues. Per germline, CDR1 LNHDA and CDR2 SQIVND (reference sequence). This CDR3 is CASSNWTGRIYQETQYF. The CDR3 DNA sequence: TGTGCCAGTAGTAACTGGACAGGGAGAATTTACCAAGAGACCCAGTACTTC.

J is TRBJ2-3 and V is TRBV4-2; D ambiguous. Per the germline V gene, CDR1 is LGHNA and CDR2 is YNFKEQ. Trimming removed 2 bases from V and 2 bases from J, with 14 bases in between. This CDR3 has 16 amino acids. In DNA, the CDR3 is TGTGCCAGCAGCCAACCTGAGTTAACCCCCACAGATACGCAGTATTTT. It encodes CASSQPELTPTDTQYF.

V gene TRBV29-1 combines with J gene TRBJ2-1; D may be TRBD1 or TRBD2 (5 bases each). Germline V gene data show CDR1 as SQVTM and CDR2 as ANQGSEA. V gave up 4 bases and J gave up 0 bases, with 13 bases separating them. CDR3 length equals 15 residues. The CDR3 protein is CSVGTGRSSYNEQFF. The DNA for the CDR3 is TGCAGCGTTGGAACGGGACGTAGCTCCTACAATGAGCAGTTCTTC.

This clone showed up just a few times. The sample holds other DNA sequences that translate to the same CDR3. This CDR3 reads CASSIDRYGYTF. CDR3 nucleotide sequence: TGTGCCAGTAGTATAGATCGTTATGGCTACACCTTC. The rearrangement links TRBV19 to TRBJ1-2; D gene ambiguous. CDR1 LNHDA and CDR2 SQIVND come from the germline V gene (reference sequence). The length of the CDR3 is 12 residues. V gave up 0 bases and J gave up 5 bases, with 4 bases separating them.

This clone was seen once. The chain is built from TRBV12-5 and TRBJ2-7, with TRBD1 matching over 8 bases. With 0 bases clipped from V and 3 bases from J, the junction kept 7 bases outside the gene matches. Germline lookup yields CDR1 LGHNT and CDR2 FRNRAP. CDR3 length equals 16 residues. Written as DNA, the CDR3 is TGTGCTAGTGGTTTGGTACTTGGACAGGGTGACTACGAGCAGTACTTC. Translating it yields CASGLVLGQGDYEQYF.

This chain connects TRBV9 to TRBJ2-1; perhaps TRBD2 as D (6 bases). In germline, CDR1 is SGDLS, CDR2 YYNGEE. The CDR3 spans 16 residues. Trimming cost V 5 bases and J 0 bases, with 15 bases left between them. CDR3: CASSRISGSSYNEQFF. The CDR3 coding sequence is TGTGCCAGCAGTAGGATTAGCGGTAGCTCCTACAATGAGCAGTTCTTC.

The gene calls are TRBV5-8 and TRBJ2-1; TRBD1 agrees at 8 bases. The CDR3 length is 15 residues. Unmatched junction bases numbered 2, after V lost 0 bases and J lost 3 bases. From germline, CDR1 is SGHTS and CDR2 YDEGEE. The CDR3 DNA is TGTGCCAGCAGCTTGGGACAGGGGAGCTACAATGAGCAGTTCTTC. Its translation is CASSLGQGSYNEQFF. Full variable domain (missing parts from reference TRBV5-8 and TRBJ2-1): EAGVTQSPTHLIKTRGQQATLRCSPISGHTSVYWYQQALGLGLQFLLWYDEGEERNRGNFPPRFSGRQFPNYSSELNVNALELEDSALYLCASSLGQGSYNEQFFGPGTRLTVL.

The genes are TRBV28 and TRBJ2-3; 12 nucleotides line up with TRBD1. The CDR3 loop spans 15 amino acids. CDR1 is MDHEN, CDR2 SYDVKM, per germline. Germline trimming cut 5 bases from V and 5 bases from J; bases unmatched to any gene: 5. DNA for the CDR3: TGTGCCAGCAGTCGGGACAGGGGGCGCAGAGATACGCAGTATTTT. As protein: CASSRDRGRRDTQYF.

J is TRBJ1-5 and V is TRBV29-1, with 10 bases lining up with TRBD1. The CDR3 is 12 residues long. Trimming cost V 4 bases and J 7 bases; bases outside gene matches: 1. The germline gives CDR1 SQVTM, CDR2 ANQGSEA. The DNA of the CDR3 is TGCAGCGTTGGGGACAGGGGCCAGCCCCAGCATTTT. Its translation: CSVGDRGQPQHF.

The CDR3 region has the DNA TGTGCCAGCACCCCGGTTTCTGCTAGCGGGAGGGAGACCCAGTACTTC. Translation: CASTPVSASGRETQYF. The chain carries TRBV7-8 and TRBJ2-5; 11 positions agree with TRBD2. The V and J ends lost 7 bases and 5 bases, in that order; junction bases with no gene match: 12. This CDR3 region has 16 residues. Germline V gives CDR1 SGHVS, CDR2 FQNEAQ.

This clone was counted once. V gene TRBV5-4 combines with J gene TRBJ2-6, with D hard to call. CDR1 and CDR2 from the germline V gene are SGHNT and YYREEE (reference sequence). The CDR3 extends over 15 amino acids. Trimming stripped 3 bases from V and 2 bases from J, with 9 bases between. The CDR3, as DNA: TGTGCCAGCAGCTCCGGCGGCGCTGGGGCCAACGTCCTGACTTTC. Translating it yields CASSSGGAGANVLTF.

The J gene is TRBJ1-1, the V gene TRBV29-1; 9 positions match TRBD1. The CDR3 totals 11 residues. Per germline, CDR1 SQVTM and CDR2 ANQGSEA. V lost 7 bases, J lost 5 bases, and 2 bases stayed unmatched. The CDR3 loop reads CSGDRETEAFF. The DNA for the CDR3 is TGCAGCGGGGACAGGGAGACTGAAGCTTTCTTT.

The chain couples TRBV25-1 to TRBJ1-2; 12 bases are shared with TRBD1. The CDR3 has 15 amino acids. Trimming cost V 3 bases and J 6 bases; bases outside gene matches: 5. Germline CDR1 reads MGHDK; CDR2 reads SYGVNS. CDR3 DNA sequence: TGTGCCAGCAGTGACCGGGACAGGGGGCATCATGGCTACACCTTC. Translating it yields CASSDRDRGHHGYTF.

The genes are TRBV5-4 and TRBJ2-2, with 8 nucleotides matching TRBD1. The CDR3 extends over 16 amino acids. Trimming cost V 3 bases and J 1 base; bases outside gene matches: 5. CDR1 and CDR2 (germline): SGHNT, YYREEE (reference sequence). The CDR3 loop is CASSSGQGQNTGELFF. DNA for the CDR3: TGTGCCAGCAGCTCCGGACAGGGTCAGAACACCGGGGAGCTGTTTTTT. Together with reference TRBV5-4 and TRBJ2-2, the CDR3 gives the full variable domain: ETGVTQSPTHLIKTRGQQVTLRCSSQSGHNTVSWYQQALGQGPQFIFQYYREEENGRGNFPPRFSGLQFPNYSSELNVNALELDDSALYLCASSSGQGQNTGELFFGEGSRLTVL.

V is TRBV7-9 and J is TRBJ2-5; 7 nucleotides line up with TRBD1. The CDR3 covers 15 residues. Germline assignment: CDR1 SEHNR and CDR2 FQNEAQ (reference sequence). With 1 base clipped from V and 5 bases from J, the junction kept 7 bases outside the gene matches. The CDR3 loop is CASSLDDRVRETQYF. The CDR3 region has the DNA TGTGCCAGCAGCTTAGACGACAGGGTTCGGGAGACCCAGTACTTC.

This chain uses TRBV29-1 with TRBJ2-7; 10 bases match TRBD1. The CDR3 sequence is 14 residues long. The germline V gene encodes CDR1 SQVTM and CDR2 ANQGSEA. The V and J ends lost 3 bases and 5 bases, in that order; junction bases with no gene match: 7. The chain's CDR3 is CSVDPGQGSHEQYF. The CDR3, as DNA: TGCAGCGTTGATCCGGGACAGGGGTCCCACGAGCAGTACTTC.

Remarks on this clone: This CDR3 is also generated by other DNA sequences in the sample. The V and J genes are TRBV12-5 and TRBJ2-3; no clear D gene. Germline CDR1 is LGHNT and CDR2 is FRNRAP. V lost 3 bases to trimming and J lost 6 bases, with 7 bases between them. This CDR3 spans 12 amino acids. CDR3 sequence: CASGFSPDTQYF. The CDR3 DNA reads TGTGCTAGTGGTTTTAGTCCGGATACGCAGTATTTT.

The rearrangement joins TRBV28 to TRBJ1-5, with D possibly being TRBD1 (5 bases). Germline V gene lookup returns CDR1 MDHEN and CDR2 SYDVKM. V dropped 6 bases and J dropped 5 bases, with 14 bases sitting between them. The CDR3 spans 14 residues. The CDR3 protein is CASRSSGNDQPQHF. The CDR3 nucleotides read TGTGCCAGCAGGTCTTCAGGGAACGATCAGCCCCAGCATTTT.

The chain is built from TRBV4-2 and TRBJ1-6, with TRBD1 matching 7 bases. Looked up from germline, CDR1 is LGHNA and CDR2 is YNFKEQ. The CDR3 runs to 18 residues. V gave up 0 bases and J gave up 5 bases; unmatched junction bases: 10. CDR3 loop: CASSQDLTTGDNNSPLHF. CDR3 bases: TGTGCCAGCAGCCAAGACCTGACTACAGGGGATAATAATTCACCCCTCCACTTT.

The CDR3 region has the DNA TGCGCCAGCAGCTTGTCCGGGCGGTCTGGGGCCAACGTCCTGACTTTC. Amino acids: CASSLSGRSGANVLTF. The chain links TRBV5-1 to TRBJ2-6; D is uncertain. Germline V gene data show CDR1 as SGHRS and CDR2 as YFSETQ. The CDR3 contains 16 residues. The V gene lost 1 base and the J gene lost 1 base, with 9 bases spanning the gap.

This chain connects TRBV28 to TRBJ1-6; D is unclear. Trimming pared 6 bases from V and 10 bases from J, leaving 16 bases between. This CDR3 is 14 amino acids long. Germline V CDR1 and CDR2: MDHEN, SYDVKM. CDR3 amino acids: CASSTSGNDSPLHF. As DNA, the CDR3 is TGTGCCAGCAGCACTTCCGGGAACGACTCACCCCTCCACTTT.

The rearrangement links TRBV5-5 to TRBJ1-1; a possible D gene is TRBD1 (5 bases). The germline V and J ends were trimmed by 0 bases and 7 bases, with 10 bases remaining between them. This CDR3 spans 13 amino acids. CDR1 and CDR2 from the germline V gene are SGHKS and YYEKEE (reference sequence). CDR3 sequence (DNA): TGTGCCAGCAGCTTGGAGTGGGGCGGTGAAGCTTTCTTT. The encoded protein is CASSLEWGGEAFF.